The text below deals with one T cell receptor (beta chain). Random hexamers served to reverse transcribe roughly 0.5 to 1 ug RNA. Via MiXCR, TCRdb re-called the immunoSEQ multiplex PCR reads, giving one row per CDR3 protein. The sample lists tens of thousands of distinct CDR3 sequences, just under 95% occurring once. The data are from a study of CD8 T cells in Susac syndrome. About the research overall: Patients with Susac syndrome who were sequenced included six with active disease and eight in remission.

Per germline, CDR1 SGHAT and CDR2 FQNNGV. Trimming stripped 4 bases from V and 1 base from J, with 11 bases between. CDR3 size: 14 residues. The sequence was collected from a human donor with Susac syndrome. V is TRBV11-2 and J is TRBJ2-7; TRBD1 might be the D (6 bases). Sequenced sample: CD8+ T cells from PBMCs. For the CDR3, the DNA is TGTGCCAGCAGCTCAAGGGACACTTCCTACGAGCAGTACTTC. Its translation: CASSSRDTSYEQYF.